The 22 T cell receptor beta chains reported below all come from one sample, sequenced in a study of tumor and adjacent non-tumor tissue in lung cancer. A modified ARM-PCR protocol with three rounds of nested PCR amplified TCRbeta. TCRdb re-called the multiplex PCR reads with MiXCR, one entry per CDR3 protein. The sample shows under 250,000 distinct CDR3 sequences, 71% of them seen only once. RNA was extracted from bulk tissue without any cell sorting. Sequenced input: lung tumor tissue. These receptors were collected from a man aged 60-69 years with non-small cell lung cancer.

On this clonotype itself: A much larger clonotype is one base distant, so this may be a read error. This chain links TRBV6-1 with TRBJ1-2; D gene ambiguous. The CDR3 spans 13 residues. Germline CDR1 and CDR2: MNHNS and SASEGT. The CDR3 DNA sequence: TGTGCCAGCACGCCGGCGAGCTCGTATGGCTACATCTTC. Residues: CASTPASSYGYIF.

Comments on this clonotype: An end of the junction does not agree with germline; a read error may underlie this. The chain joins TRBV20-1 to TRBJ2-1; the D gene could be TRBD1 or TRBD2 (5 bases each). The germline CDR1 and CDR2 sequences are DFQATT and SNEGSKA (reference sequence). This CDR3 contains 12 residues. The CDR3 here is CNAAQGVNDQFF. DNA of the CDR3: TGCAATGCAGCGCAGGGAGTCAATGACCAGTTCTTC.

In the case of this clonotype: A much larger clonotype is one base distant, so this may be a read error. This chain uses TRBV12-5 with TRBJ2-1; D is unclear. The V end lost 0 bases, the J end lost 3 bases, and 6 bases lay between the germline ends. The CDR3 contains 14 residues. Germline CDR1 reads LGHNT; CDR2 reads FRNRAP. CDR3 residues: CASGLVEDYNEQFF. The CDR3 region has the DNA TGTGCTAGTGGTTTGGTAGAGGACTACAATGAGCAGTTCTTC.

V and J are TRBV29-1 and TRBJ2-5, with TRBD2 matching over 7 bases. Germline assignment: CDR1 SQVTM and CDR2 ANQGSEA. V was clipped by 4 bases and J by 14 bases; unmatched bases: 13. This CDR3 has 12 residues. In DNA form, the CDR3 reads TGCAGCGTTGCGGGACTAACGGAGACCTACTACTTC. Translation gives CSVAGLTETYYF.

In the case of this clonotype: This clone may be a read error of a much larger clone one base away. J is TRBJ2-3 and V is TRBV29-1; 8 nucleotides line up with TRBD1. Per germline, CDR1 SQVTM and CDR2 ANQGSEA. The CDR3 has 15 amino acids. J gave up 4 bases and V 6 bases, and 12 bases lay outside the gene matches. For the CDR3, the DNA is TGCAGCGTACCCCCGTGGACAGGGTTCGCAGATACGCAGTATTTT. Translation: CSVPPWTGFADTQYF.

This chain links TRBV11-2 with TRBJ1-2, with D tentatively TRBD1 (6 bases). Germline V CDR1 and CDR2: SGHAT, FQNNGV. V was shortened by 6 bases and J by 5 bases, with 22 bases between the two germline ends. The CDR3 has 16 amino acids. DNA for the CDR3: TGTGCCAGCAGAAATAATGGACAGCTTTATAATTATGGCTACACCTTC. Its translation: CASRNNGQLYNYGYTF.

This clonotype was counted a few times. A much more abundant neighbour one base away suggests this may be a read error. The chain joins TRBV20-1 to TRBJ2-3, with 13 bases aligning to TRBD2. Germline V gene lookup returns CDR1 DFQATT and CDR2 SNEGSKA (reference sequence). The CDR3 spans 17 residues. J was trimmed by 6 bases and V by 6 bases; bases with no gene match: 15. CDR3 in DNA: TGCAGTGCCCTGTGGACTAGCGGGGGTCTCGTTCTGGATACGCAGTATTTT. It codes for CSALWTSGGLVLDTQYF.

This clonotype came up a few times. The chain joins TRBV6-5 to TRBJ1-2; D is uncertain. The germline V gene encodes CDR1 MNHEY and CDR2 SVGAGI. Trimming took 5 bases from V and 5 from J, leaving 15 bases between them. The CDR3 is 14 residues long. CDR3 nucleotide sequence: TGTGCCAGCAGTCCAAAGGTCTCCGGGTATGGCTACACCTTC. Translation gives CASSPKVSGYGYTF.

A remark on this clonotype: The junction and the germline gene differ at one end; a read error may be behind it. The chain employs TRBV11-1 and TRBJ2-7; possible D gene TRBD2, 5 bases. CDR3 length: 16 residues. From germline, CDR1 is SGHAT and CDR2 FQDESV (reference sequence). CDR3 residues: CVSSLAIRDNSYDQYF. CDR3 nucleotide sequence: TGTGTCAGCAGCTTAGCGATTCGTGACAATTCCTACGATCAGTACTTC.

The chain combines TRBV11-3 with TRBJ1-2; D may be TRBD1 (6 bases). In germline, CDR1 is SGHNT, CDR2 YENEEA. V lost 6 bases and J 5 bases, leaving 13 bases between the germline ends. The CDR3 contains 13 residues. The CDR3 DNA follows: TGTGCCAGCAGTCGGCAGGGGCTTTATGGCTACACCTTC. Translating gives CASSRQGLYGYTF.

This sequence joins TRBV6-5 and TRBJ2-5; either TRBD1 or TRBD2 may supply D (5 bases each). CDR3 length: 14 amino acids. Germline V CDR1 and CDR2: MNHEY, SVGAGI. Trimming cost V 5 bases and J 9 bases, with 19 bases left between them. Written as DNA, the CDR3 is TGTGCCAGCAGTGATACCGGGGCAGCGTGGGCCCAGTACTTC. This encodes CASSDTGAAWAQYF.

Worth noting for this clonotype: An end of the junction differs from the germline gene, which may be a read error. The CDR3 here is CSARDLRTSGIQETQYF. The DNA for the CDR3 is TGTAGTGCTAGAGATTTGAGGACTAGCGGGATCCAAGAGACCCAGTACTTC. The chain combines TRBV20-1 with TRBJ2-5; 12 nucleotides line up with TRBD2. Germline lookup yields CDR1 DFQATT and CDR2 SNEGSKA (reference sequence). The CDR3 contains 17 residues.

V is TRBV11-1 and J is TRBJ2-2; 8 bases line up with TRBD1. The CDR3 length is 16 residues. The trim removed 3 bases at V and 13 bases at J, leaving 16 bases unmatched. Germline V lookup: CDR1 SGHAT, CDR2 FQDESV (reference sequence). CDR3 loop: CASSFWSGGAPVVLFF. CDR3 coding DNA: TGTGCCAGCAGCTTTTGGTCAGGGGGCGCGCCCGTGGTGCTGTTTTTT.

The rearrangement joins TRBV12-1 to TRBJ2-3; the table's D call, TRBD1, was not checked against the DNA. TRBV12-1 is tagged as a pseudogene. This CDR3 region has 18 residues. CDR3 bases: TGTGCCAGAAGCTTTGCCCAGACAGGGTATCGTCTCACAGTTACGCAGTATTTT. Residues: CARSFAQTGYRLTVTQYF.

About this clonotype itself: One junction end disagrees with the germline gene, perhaps due to a read error. The chain joins TRBV6-1 to TRBJ1-5; D call uncertain. Germline-derived CDR1 and CDR2 are MNHNS and SASEGT. CDR3 length: 14 amino acids. CDR3 in DNA: TGTGCCGGCAGTGAGGACGGATGGAACCAGCCCCAGCATTTT. Protein: CAGSEDGWNQPQHF.

The CDR3 protein is CASNPPGHSYEQYF. In DNA form, the CDR3 reads TGTGCCAGCAACCCCCCGGGCCACTCCTACGAGCAGTACTTC. V gene TRBV7-9 combines with J gene TRBJ2-7; no reliable D call. The CDR3 has 14 amino acids. CDR1 is SEHNR and CDR2 is FQNEAQ in the germline V gene (reference sequence). The V and J ends lost 7 bases and 0 bases respectively, with 13 bases between them.

This clonotype was seen a single time. V is TRBV28 and J is TRBJ2-4, with 9 bases identical to TRBD2. The junction had 13 bases not matched to a gene; V was cut back by 7 bases and J by 9 bases. This CDR3 spans 15 amino acids. The germline V gene encodes CDR1 MDHEN and CDR2 SYDVKM. CDR3 loop: CASKSMAGGLGIQYF. CDR3 coding DNA: TGTGCCAGCAAATCTATGGCGGGGGGGCTAGGCATTCAGTACTTC.

Notes on this clonotype: Germline is not matched at one junction end, which may reflect a read error. The chain employs TRBV20-1 and TRBJ1-6; D may be TRBD1 (5 bases). The length of the CDR3 is 15 residues. Germline V CDR1 and CDR2: DFQATT, SNEGSKA (reference sequence). The DNA for the CDR3 is TGCAGTGTTAGAGGTACGGGACGTTATAATTCACCCCTCCACTTT. Its protein is CSVRGTGRYNSPLHF.

A word on this clonotype: The conserved phenylalanine or tryptophan normally closing the CDR3 is absent here, so this likely arose from a read error. The chain has TRBV11-2 and TRBJ2-2, with D tentatively TRBD1 or TRBD2 (5 bases each). The CDR3 is 16 amino acids. Germline V gives CDR1 SGHAT, CDR2 FQNNGV. The CDR3: CASSLVQGANTGELFL. The CDR3 DNA is TGTGCCAGTAGCTTAGTGCAGGGAGCGAACACCGGGGAGCTGTTTTTA.

Remarks on this clonotype: Without the conserved terminal phenylalanine or tryptophan, this CDR3 likely stems from a read error. The chain has TRBV29-1 and TRBJ2-7, with D tentatively TRBD1 (5 bases). V was clipped by 3 bases and J by 2 bases, with 14 bases between them. The CDR3 runs 14 residues. Germline V CDR1 and CDR2: SQVTM, ANQGSEA. DNA of the CDR3: TGCAGCGTTGATTTGCAGGGTGGCCCCTACGAGCAGTACTCC. The encoded protein is CSVDLQGGPYEQYS.

This chain links TRBV12-3 or TRBV12-4 with TRBJ2-7; a possible D gene is TRBD1 (5 bases). CDR3 length: 15 amino acids. V gave up 7 bases and J gave up 2 bases, with 18 bases separating them. The chain's CDR3 is CASNSATVLAYEQYF. CDR3 in DNA: TGTGCCAGCAACTCCGCGACAGTGCTAGCCTACGAGCAGTACTTC.

As for this clonotype: Relative to the germline gene, one junction end is altered; a read error may explain this. The genes are TRBV5-1 and TRBJ2-1; 7 bases map to TRBD2. Germline assignment: CDR1 SGHRS and CDR2 YFSETQ. The CDR3 length is 15 residues. This CDR3 reads CVSGAYTGAYNEQFF. The CDR3 DNA reads as TGCGTCAGCGGGGCCTATACGGGGGCCTACAATGAGCAGTTCTTC. The variable domain in full, with the rest retrieved from reference TRBV5-1 and TRBJ2-1, is KAGVTQTPRYLIKTRGQQVTLSCSPISGHRSVSWYQQTPGQGLQFLFEYFSETQRNKGNFPGRFSGRQFSNSRSEMNVSTLELGDSALYLCVSGAYTGAYNEQFFGPGTRLTVL.